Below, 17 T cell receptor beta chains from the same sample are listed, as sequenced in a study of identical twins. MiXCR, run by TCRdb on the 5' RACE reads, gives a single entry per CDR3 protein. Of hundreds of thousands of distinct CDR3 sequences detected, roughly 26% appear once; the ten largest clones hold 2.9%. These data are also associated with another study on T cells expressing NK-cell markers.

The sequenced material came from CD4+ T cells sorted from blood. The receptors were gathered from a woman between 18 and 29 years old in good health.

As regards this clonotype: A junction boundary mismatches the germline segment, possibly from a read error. CDR3 amino acids: CSARGGNIGTGGTEAFF. CDR3 coding DNA: TGCAGTGCGAGAGGGGGAAACATCGGGACAGGGGGCACTGAAGCTTTCTTT. The chain couples TRBV20-1 to TRBJ1-1, with 11 bases matching TRBD1. CDR3 length: 17 residues. Germline V CDR1 and CDR2: DFQATT, SNEGSKA (reference sequence).

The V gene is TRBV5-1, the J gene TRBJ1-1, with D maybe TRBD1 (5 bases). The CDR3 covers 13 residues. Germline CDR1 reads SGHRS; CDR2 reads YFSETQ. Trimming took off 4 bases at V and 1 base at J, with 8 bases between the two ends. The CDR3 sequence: CASSGGWNTEAFF. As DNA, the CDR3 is TGCGCCAGCAGCGGGGGGTGGAACACTGAAGCTTTCTTT.

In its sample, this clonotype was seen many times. The CDR3 bases are TGTGCCAGCAGTTACTACGCAGGGAAGGATGGCTACACCTTC. It specifies CASSYYAGKDGYTF. The chain uses TRBV6-2 or TRBV6-3 and TRBJ1-2; possibly TRBD1 for D (5 bases). The CDR3 loop spans 14 amino acids. Looked up from germline, CDR1 is MNHEY and CDR2 is SVGEGT. Trimming removed 1 base at V and 6 bases at J, with 12 bases between.

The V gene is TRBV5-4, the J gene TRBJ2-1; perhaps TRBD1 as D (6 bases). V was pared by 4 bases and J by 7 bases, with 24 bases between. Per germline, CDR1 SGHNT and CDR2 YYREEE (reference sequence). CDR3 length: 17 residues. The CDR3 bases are TGTGCCAGCAGCCACCCGCCTGGGGCAGGGGATAGGAATGAGCAGTTCTTC. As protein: CASSHPPGAGDRNEQFF. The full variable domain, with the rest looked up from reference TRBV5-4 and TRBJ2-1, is ETGVTQSPTHLIKTRGQQVTLRCSSQSGHNTVSWYQQALGQGPQFIFQYYREEENGRGNFPPRFSGLQFPNYSSELNVNALELDDSALYLCASSHPPGAGDRNEQFFGPGTRLTVL.

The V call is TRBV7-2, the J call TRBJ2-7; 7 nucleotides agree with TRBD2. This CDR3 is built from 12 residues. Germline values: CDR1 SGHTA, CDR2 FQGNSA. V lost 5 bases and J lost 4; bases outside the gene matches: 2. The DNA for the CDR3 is TGTGCCAGCAGCGGGAGGGGTTACGAGCAGTACTTC. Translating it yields CASSGRGYEQYF. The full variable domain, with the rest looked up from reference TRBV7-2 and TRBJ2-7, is GAGVSQSPSNKVTEKGKDVELRCDPISGHTALYWYRQSLGQGLEFLIYFQGNSAPDKSGLPSDRFSAERTGGSVSTLTIQRTQQEDSAVYLCASSGRGYEQYFGPGTRLTVT.

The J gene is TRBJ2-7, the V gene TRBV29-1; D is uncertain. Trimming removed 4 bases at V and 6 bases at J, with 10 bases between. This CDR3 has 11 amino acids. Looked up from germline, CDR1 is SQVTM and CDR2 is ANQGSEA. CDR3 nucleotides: TGCAGCGTTGCCAACGGCGGCGAGCAGTACTTC. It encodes CSVANGGEQYF.

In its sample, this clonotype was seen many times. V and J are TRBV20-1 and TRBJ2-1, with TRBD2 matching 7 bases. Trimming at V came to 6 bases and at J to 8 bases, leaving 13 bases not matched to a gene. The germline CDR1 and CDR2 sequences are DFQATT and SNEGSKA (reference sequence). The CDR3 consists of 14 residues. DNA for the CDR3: TGCAGTGCCAAGAATACCGGGAGGAATGATGAGCAGTTCTTC. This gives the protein CSAKNTGRNDEQFF.

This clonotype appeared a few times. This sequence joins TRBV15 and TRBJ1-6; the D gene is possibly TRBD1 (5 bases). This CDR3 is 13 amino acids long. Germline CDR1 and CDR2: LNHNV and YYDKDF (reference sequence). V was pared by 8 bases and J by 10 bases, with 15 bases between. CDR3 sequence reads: CATGARVGSPLHF. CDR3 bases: TGTGCCACCGGGGCTAGGGTAGGCTCACCCCTCCACTTT. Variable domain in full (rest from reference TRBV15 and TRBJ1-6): DAMVIQNPRYQVTQFGKPVTLSCSQTLNHNVMYWYQQKSSQAPKLLFHYYDKDFNNEADTPDNFQSRRPNTSFCFLDIRSPGLGDTAMYLCATGARVGSPLHFGNGTRLTVT.

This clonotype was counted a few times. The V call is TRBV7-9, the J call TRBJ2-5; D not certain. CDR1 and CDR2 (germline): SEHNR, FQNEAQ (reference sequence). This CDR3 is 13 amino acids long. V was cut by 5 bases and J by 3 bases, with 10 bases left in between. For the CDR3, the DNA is TGTGCCAGCAGCCCCGACGGCAAAGAGACCCAGTACTTC. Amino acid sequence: CASSPDGKETQYF.

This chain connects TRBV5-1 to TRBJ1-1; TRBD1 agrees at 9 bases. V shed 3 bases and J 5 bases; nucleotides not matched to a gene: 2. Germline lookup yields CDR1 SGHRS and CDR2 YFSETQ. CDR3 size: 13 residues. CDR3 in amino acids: CASSWTGETEAFF. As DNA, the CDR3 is TGCGCCAGCAGCTGGACAGGGGAGACTGAAGCTTTCTTT.

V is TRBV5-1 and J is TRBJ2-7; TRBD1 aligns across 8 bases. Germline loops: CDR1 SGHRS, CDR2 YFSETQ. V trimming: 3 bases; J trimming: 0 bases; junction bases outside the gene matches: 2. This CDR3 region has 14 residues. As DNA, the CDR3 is TGCGCCAGCAGCTCCAGGGGGCCCTCCTACGAGCAGTACTTC. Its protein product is CASSSRGPSYEQYF.

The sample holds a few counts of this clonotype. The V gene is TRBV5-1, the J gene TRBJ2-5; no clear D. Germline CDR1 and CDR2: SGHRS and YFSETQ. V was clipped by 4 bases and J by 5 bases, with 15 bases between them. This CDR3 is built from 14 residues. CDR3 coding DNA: TGCGCCAGCAGCCCCCAGATGTTTGCGGAGACCCAGTACTTC. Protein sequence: CASSPQMFAETQYF.

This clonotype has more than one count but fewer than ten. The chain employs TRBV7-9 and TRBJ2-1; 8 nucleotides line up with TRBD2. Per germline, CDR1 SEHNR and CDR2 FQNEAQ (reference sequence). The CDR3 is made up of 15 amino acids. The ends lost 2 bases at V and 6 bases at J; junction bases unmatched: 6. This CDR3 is CASSLLAGGVNEQFF. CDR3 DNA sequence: TGTGCCAGCAGCTTACTTGCGGGAGGCGTCAATGAGCAGTTCTTC.

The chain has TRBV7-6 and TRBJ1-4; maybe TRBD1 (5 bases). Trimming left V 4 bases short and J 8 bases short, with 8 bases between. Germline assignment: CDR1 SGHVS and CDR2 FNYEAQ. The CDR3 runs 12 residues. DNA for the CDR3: TGTGCCAGCAGCTCCCGGGACGAAAAACTGTTTTTT. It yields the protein CASSSRDEKLFF.

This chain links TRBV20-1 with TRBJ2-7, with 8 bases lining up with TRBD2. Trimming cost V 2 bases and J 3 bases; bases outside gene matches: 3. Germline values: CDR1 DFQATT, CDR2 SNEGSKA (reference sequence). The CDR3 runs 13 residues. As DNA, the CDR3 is TGCAGTGCTAGAATGGCGGGAGGCTACGAGCAGTACTTC. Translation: CSARMAGGYEQYF.

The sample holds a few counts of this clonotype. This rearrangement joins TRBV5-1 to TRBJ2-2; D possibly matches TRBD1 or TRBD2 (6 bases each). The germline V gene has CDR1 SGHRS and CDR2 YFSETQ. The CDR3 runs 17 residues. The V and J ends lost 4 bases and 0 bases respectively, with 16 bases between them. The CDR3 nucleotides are TGCGCCAGCAGCCGGCCTAGGGGGACTGCGAACACCGGGGAGCTGTTTTTT. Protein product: CASSRPRGTANTGELFF. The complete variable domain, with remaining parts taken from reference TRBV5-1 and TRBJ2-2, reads KAGVTQTPRYLIKTRGQQVTLSCSPISGHRSVSWYQQTPGQGLQFLFEYFSETQRNKGNFPGRFSGRQFSNSRSEMNVSTLELGDSALYLCASSRPRGTANTGELFFGEGSRLTVL.

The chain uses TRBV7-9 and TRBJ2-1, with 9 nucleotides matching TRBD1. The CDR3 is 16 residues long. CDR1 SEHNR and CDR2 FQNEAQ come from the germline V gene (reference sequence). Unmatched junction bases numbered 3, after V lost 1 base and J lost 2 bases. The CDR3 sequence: CASSLGGTGTYNEQFF. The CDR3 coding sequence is TGTGCCAGCAGCTTAGGGGGGACAGGGACCTACAATGAGCAGTTCTTC.